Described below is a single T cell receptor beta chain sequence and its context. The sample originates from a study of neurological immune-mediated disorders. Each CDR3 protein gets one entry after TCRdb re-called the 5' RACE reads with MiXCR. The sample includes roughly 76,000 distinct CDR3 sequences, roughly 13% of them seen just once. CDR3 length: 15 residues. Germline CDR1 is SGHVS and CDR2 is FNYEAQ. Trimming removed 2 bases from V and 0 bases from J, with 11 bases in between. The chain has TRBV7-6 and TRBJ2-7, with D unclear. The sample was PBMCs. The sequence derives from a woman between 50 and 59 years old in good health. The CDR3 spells CASSLNHGGSYEQYF. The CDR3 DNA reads TGTGCCAGCAGCTTAAACCACGGCGGCTCCTACGAGCAGTACTTC.